This entry features one T cell receptor beta chain sequence. 5'RACE template switching added a universal primer site and UMIs to TCR cDNA. TCRdb fed the 5' RACE reads into MiXCR, producing one record per CDR3 protein. Of around 600,000 distinct CDR3 sequences listed, approximately 13% are singletons. The CDR3 is 14 residues long. With V trimmed by 7 bases and J by 7 bases, 6 bases remained unmatched. The data belong to a study of T cells after yellow fever vaccination. The sample was PBMCs, taken on the day of the yellow fever booster vaccination. The J gene is TRBJ1-5, the V gene TRBV12-3 or TRBV12-4, with TRBD1 identical over 11 bases. This clonotype was obtained from a young man who received the YFV17D yellow fever vaccine. CDR3 protein: CASNPGQGGQPQHF. The CDR3 region has the DNA TGTGCCAGCAACCCGGGACAGGGGGGACAGCCCCAGCATTTT.